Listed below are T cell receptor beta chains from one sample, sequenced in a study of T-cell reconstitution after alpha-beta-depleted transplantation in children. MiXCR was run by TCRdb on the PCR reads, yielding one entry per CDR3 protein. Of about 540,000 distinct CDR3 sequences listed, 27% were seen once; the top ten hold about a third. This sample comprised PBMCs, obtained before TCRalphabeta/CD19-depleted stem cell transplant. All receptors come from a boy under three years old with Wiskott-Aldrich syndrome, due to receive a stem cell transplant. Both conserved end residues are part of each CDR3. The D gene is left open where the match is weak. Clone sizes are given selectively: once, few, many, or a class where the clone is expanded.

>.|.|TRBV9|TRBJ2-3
TGTGCCAGCAGCGTAGATTCAGAGCCCTTCCATACGCAGTATTTT
CASSVDSEPFHTQYF
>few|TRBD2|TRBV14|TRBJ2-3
TGTGCCAGCAGCCAAGACGGCGGGAGGACCAATACGCAGTATTTT
CASSQDGGRTNTQYF
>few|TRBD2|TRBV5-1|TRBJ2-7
TGCGCCAGCAGCTTTTCTAGCGGCTTCGAGCAGTACTTC
CASSFSSGFEQYF
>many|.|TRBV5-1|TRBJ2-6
TGCGCCAGCAGCTTGGGGGTGGGGCCGACTGGGGCCAACGTCCTGACTTTC
CASSLGVGPTGANVLTF
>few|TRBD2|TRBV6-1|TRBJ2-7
TGTGCCAGCAGAAGACTAGCGGGGGACTACGAGCAGTACTTC
CASRRLAGDYEQYF
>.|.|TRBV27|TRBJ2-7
TGTGCCACCTCTCGGTTCGGGGGACCCTACGAGCAGTACTTC
CATSRFGGPYEQYF
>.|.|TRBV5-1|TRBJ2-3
TGCGCCAGCAGCTTGACACCCGCGGCACTTACTAGCACAGATACGCAGTATTTT
CASSLTPAALTSTDTQYF
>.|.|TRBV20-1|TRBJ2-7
TGCAGTGCTATGGGGGGGACAGCATCCTACGAGCAGTACTTC
CSAMGGTASYEQYF
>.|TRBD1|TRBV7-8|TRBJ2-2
TGTGCCAGCAGCATTTACAGGGGCGCCGGGGAGCTGTTTTTT
CASSIYRGAGELFF
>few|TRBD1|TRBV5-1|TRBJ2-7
TGCGCCAGCAGCTGGAGGACAGGGACAAGTGACGAGCAGTACTTC
CASSWRTGTSDEQYF
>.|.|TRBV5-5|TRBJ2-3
TGTGCCAGCAGCTTGGGGTCCGGGACCAACACAGATACGCAGTATTTT
CASSLGSGTNTDTQYF
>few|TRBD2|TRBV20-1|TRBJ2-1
TGCAGTGCTACTACTGGACTAGCGGGAGGTTCGTACAATGAGCAGTTCTTC
CSATTGLAGGSYNEQFF
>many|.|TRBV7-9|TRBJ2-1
TGTGCCAGCAGTTCGAGGTCTAGCTACAATGAGCAGTTCTTC
CASSSRSSYNEQFF
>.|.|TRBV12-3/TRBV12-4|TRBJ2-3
TGTGCCAGCAGCGCGCGGAGCGGGAGCACAGATACGCAGTATTTT
CASSARSGSTDTQYF
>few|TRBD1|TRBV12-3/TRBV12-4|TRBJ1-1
TGTGCCAGCAGTTTGGCAGGGGGAGTGGGCACTGAAGCTTTCTTT
CASSLAGGVGTEAFF
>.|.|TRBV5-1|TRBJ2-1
TGCGCCAGCAGCTTGGGCTCGGAAACAAATGAGCAGTTCTTC
CASSLGSETNEQFF
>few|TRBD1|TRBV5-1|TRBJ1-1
TGCGCCAGCCTAGGACAGGGACGAACTGAAGCTTTCTTT
CASLGQGRTEAFF
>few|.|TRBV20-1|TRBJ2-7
TGCAGTGCTAGCCCCGGGACTGCCTCCTACGAGCAGTACTTC
CSASPGTASYEQYF
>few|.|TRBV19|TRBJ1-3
TGTGCCAGTATGATGAGCTCTGGAAACACCATATATTTT
CASMMSSGNTIYF
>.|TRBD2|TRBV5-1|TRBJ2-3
TGCGCCAGCAGCTTGGGACTAGCGGGGTCCGGGAGTACGCAGTATTTT
CASSLGLAGSGSTQYF
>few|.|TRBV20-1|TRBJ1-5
TGCAGTGCTAGAGATGCCGTGAAGCCCCAGCATTTT
CSARDAVKPQHF
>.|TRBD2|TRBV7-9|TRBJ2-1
TGTGCCAGCAGCTTATTGAGGGAGGGGCACAATGAGCAGTTCTTC
CASSLLREGHNEQFF
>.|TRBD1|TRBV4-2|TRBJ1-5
TGTGCCAGCAGCCAAGCGGGACAGGGGGCGGGTCAGCCCCAGCATTTT
CASSQAGQGAGQPQHF
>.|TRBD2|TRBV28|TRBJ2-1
TGTGCCAGCGTCCAACTAGCGGGAGTTGGCAATGAGCAGTTCTTC
CASVQLAGVGNEQFF
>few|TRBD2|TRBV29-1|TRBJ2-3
TGCAGCGCCCCGGGACTAAGGCTCACAGATACGCAGTATTTT
CSAPGLRLTDTQYF
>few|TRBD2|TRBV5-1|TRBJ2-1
TGCGCCAGCAGTAAGACGGGAGGAGATACCAATGAGCAGTTCTTC
CASSKTGGDTNEQFF
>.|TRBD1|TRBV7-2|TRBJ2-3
TGTGCCAGCAGTCGCGACAGGGTCGTTGCGCAGTATTTT
CASSRDRVVAQYF
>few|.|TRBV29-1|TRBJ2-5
TGCAGCCTGAGGACGGCTAAAGAGACCCAGTACTTC
CSLRTAKETQYF
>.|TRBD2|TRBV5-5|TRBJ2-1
TGTGCCAGCAGCTACTCCTTTCGCGGGAGGGTCTACAATGAGCAGTTCTTC
CASSYSFRGRVYNEQFF
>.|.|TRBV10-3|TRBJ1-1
TGTGCCATCAGAGGAGAGGGACAGAACACTGAAGCTTTCTTT
CAIRGEGQNTEAFF
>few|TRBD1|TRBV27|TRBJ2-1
TGTGCCAGCAGTAAACCCCGACCGACAGGGACCTATGAGCAGTTCTTC
CASSKPRPTGTYEQFF
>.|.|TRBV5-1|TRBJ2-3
TGCGCCAGCACTCATACGGGGTCTAGCACAGATACGCAGTATTTT
CASTHTGSSTDTQYF
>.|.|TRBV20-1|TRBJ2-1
TGCAGTGCCGACGACGGAGCAAGCTCCTACAATGAGCAGTTCTTC
CSADDGASSYNEQFF
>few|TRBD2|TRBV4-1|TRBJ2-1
TGCGCCAGCAGCCCGTTACTAGCGGGAGTGAATGAGCAGTTCTTC
CASSPLLAGVNEQFF
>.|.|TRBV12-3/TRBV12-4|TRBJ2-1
TGTGCCAGCAGTTATCGAGCGGCCTCCTACAATGAGCAGTTCTTC
CASSYRAASYNEQFF
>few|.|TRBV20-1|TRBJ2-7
TGCAGTGCTAGACCACCCTGGACCGCTGCCTACGAGCAGTACTTC
CSARPPWTAAYEQYF
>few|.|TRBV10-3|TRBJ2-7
TGTGCCATCAGTGAGATCGCAGGCTACGAGCAGTACTTC
CAISEIAGYEQYF
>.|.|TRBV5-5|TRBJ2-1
TGTGCCAGCAGCTTGGCTGGGCAGGGGAGCTCCTACAATGAGCAGTTCTTC
CASSLAGQGSSYNEQFF
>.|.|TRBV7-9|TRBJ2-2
TGTGCCAGCAGCTTAGACCAGGTCACCGGGGAGCTGTTTTTT
CASSLDQVTGELFF
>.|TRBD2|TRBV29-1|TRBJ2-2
TGCAGCGTCCCGACGGGGGGGAACACCGGGGAGCTGTTTTTT
CSVPTGGNTGELFF
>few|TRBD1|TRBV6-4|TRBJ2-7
TGTGCCAGCAGCGTCTTCCCGGGACAGAGTATCTACGAGCAGTACTTC
CASSVFPGQSIYEQYF
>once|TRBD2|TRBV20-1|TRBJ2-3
TGCAGTGCTAGTATCCTAGCGGGCACAGATACGCAGTATTTT
CSASILAGTDTQYF
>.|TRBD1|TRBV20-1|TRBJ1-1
TGCAGTGCTAGAGATCGGACAGGCGGCACTGAAGCTTTCTTT
CSARDRTGGTEAFF
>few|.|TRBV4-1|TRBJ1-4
TGCGCCAGCAGCCCTCCGGACAGATATAATGAAAAACTGTTTTTT
CASSPPDRYNEKLFF
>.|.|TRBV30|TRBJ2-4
TGTGCCTGGAGTACAGGGAGTCTCAAAAACATTCAGTACTTC
CAWSTGSLKNIQYF
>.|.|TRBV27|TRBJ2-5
TGTGCCAGCAGTGGGTGGGCACAAGAGACCCAGTACTTC
CASSGWAQETQYF
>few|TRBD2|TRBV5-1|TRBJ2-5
TGCGCCAGCAAGGAGACTAGCGGGATCCCAGAAGGGACCCAGTACTTC
CASKETSGIPEGTQYF
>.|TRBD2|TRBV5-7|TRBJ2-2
TGTGCCAGCAGCTTGCCACTGACTAGCGGGAGGCCCGGGGAGCTGTTTTTT
CASSLPLTSGRPGELFF